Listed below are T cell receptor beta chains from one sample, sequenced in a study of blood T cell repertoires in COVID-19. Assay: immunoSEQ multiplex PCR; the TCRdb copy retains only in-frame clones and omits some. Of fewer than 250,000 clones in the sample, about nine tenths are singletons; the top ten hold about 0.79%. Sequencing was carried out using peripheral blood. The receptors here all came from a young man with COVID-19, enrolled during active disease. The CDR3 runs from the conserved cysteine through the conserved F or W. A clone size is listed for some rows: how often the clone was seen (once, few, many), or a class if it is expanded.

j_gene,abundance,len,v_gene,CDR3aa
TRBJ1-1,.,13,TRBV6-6,CASSPDLGAEAFF
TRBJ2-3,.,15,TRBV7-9,CASSVLAGSTDTQYF
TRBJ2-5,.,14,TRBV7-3,CASSLSALQETQYF
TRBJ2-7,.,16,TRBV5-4,CASSFGRPTSSYEQYF
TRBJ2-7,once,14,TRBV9,CASSVGGGAYEQYF
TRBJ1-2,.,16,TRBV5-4,CASSSQQMGGAGGYTF
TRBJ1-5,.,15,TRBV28,CASRGTGGSNQPQHF
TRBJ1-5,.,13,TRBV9,CASSLKSGQPQHF
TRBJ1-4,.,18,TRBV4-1,CASSQDGSRRGVNEKLFF
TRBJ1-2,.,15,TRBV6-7,CASSYSTRKTYGYTF